The 20 T cell receptor beta chains below come from one sample, sequenced in a study of lymphopenia after photon versus proton radiotherapy. The assay was immunoSEQ multiplex PCR, and TCRdb's table has in-frame clones only and misses some. The sample includes around 64,000 clones, about 85% of them seen just once. The sample in question was peripheral blood, obtained from a patient treated with proton-based radiotherapy. These receptors came from a man older than 75 with esophageal cancer.

In this sample, this clone turned up once. The gene calls are TRBV2 and TRBJ2-1; the D is unclear. CDR1 is SNHLY and CDR2 is FYNNEI in the germline V gene. CDR3 length: 10 residues. V lost 7 bases, J lost 9 bases, and 7 bases lay in between. CDR3 in DNA: TGTGCCAGCATTCTAGGTGAGCAGTTCTTC. As protein: CASILGEQFF.

This chain connects TRBV7-9 to TRBJ1-5, with a possible D match to TRBD1 (5 bases). Germline V gene sequence: CDR1 SEHNR, CDR2 FQNEAQ (reference sequence). This CDR3 is built from 15 residues. V lost 1 base to trimming and J lost 6 bases, with 13 bases between them. The DNA of the CDR3 is TGTGCCAGCAGCTTAGACCCGAAGGGGCTTCAGCCCCAGCATTTT. Its translation is CASSLDPKGLQPQHF.

This clone was detected once. V usage is TRBV18 and J usage is TRBJ2-7, with 8 positions matching TRBD2. Germline loops: CDR1 KGHSH, CDR2 LQKENI. The trim removed 3 bases at V and 1 base at J, leaving 14 bases unmatched. The CDR3 covers 18 residues. This CDR3 reads CASSPSGVPGGPSYEQYF. DNA for the CDR3: TGTGCCAGCTCACCCTCTGGGGTTCCGGGAGGGCCATCCTACGAGCAGTACTTC.

This chain joins TRBV7-2 and TRBJ2-4; D is unclear. The germline gives CDR1 SGHTA, CDR2 FQGNSA. Deletions cut 2 bases from V and 2 bases from J, with 1 base between. The length of the CDR3 is 12 residues. CDR3 DNA sequence: TGTGCCAGCAGCTTACCCAAAAACATTCAGTACTTC. Its translation: CASSLPKNIQYF. Full variable domain (missing parts from reference TRBV7-2 and TRBJ2-4): GAGVSQSPSNKVTEKGKDVELRCDPISGHTALYWYRQSLGQGLEFLIYFQGNSAPDKSGLPSDRFSAERTGGSVSTLTIQRTQQEDSAVYLCASSLPKNIQYFGAGTRLSVL.

The rearrangement uses TRBV30 and TRBJ2-3, with a possible D match to TRBD2 (6 bases). CDR1 is GTSNPN and CDR2 is SVGIG in the germline V gene (reference sequence). Trimming removed 4 bases from V and 3 bases from J, with 26 bases in between. This CDR3 spans 18 amino acids. The CDR3 region is CAWNGRAETGVETDTQYF. The CDR3 DNA reads TGTGCCTGGAATGGCAGGGCGGAAACGGGAGTGGAGACAGATACGCAGTATTTT.

This clone turned up a few times. This chain connects TRBV4-3 to TRBJ2-1; tentatively, D is TRBD1 (5 bases). Looked up from germline, CDR1 is LGHNA and CDR2 is YSLEER. Trimming left V 1 base short and J 2 bases short, with 12 bases between. This CDR3 region has 16 residues. The CDR3 sequence is CASSQGAGNTYNEQFF. DNA of the CDR3: TGCGCCAGCAGCCAAGGGGCAGGGAATACCTACAATGAGCAGTTCTTC.

The chain is built from TRBV10-3 and TRBJ1-1; D might be TRBD1 (6 bases). Germline-derived CDR1 and CDR2 are ENHRY and SYGVKD. V lost 4 bases to trimming and J lost 5 bases, with 8 bases between them. The CDR3 totals 12 residues. The CDR3 region is CAISAGTTEAFF. In DNA form, the CDR3 reads TGTGCCATCAGTGCCGGGACAACTGAAGCTTTCTTT.

The CDR3, as DNA: TGTGCCAGCAGTGTAAGCTCCTATAATTCACCCCTCCACTTT. Its translation: CASSVSSYNSPLHF. This chain joins TRBV6-5 and TRBJ1-6; D gene unclear. V gave up 5 bases and J gave up 0 bases, with 5 bases separating them. This CDR3 spans 14 amino acids. From germline, CDR1 is MNHEY and CDR2 SVGAGI.

The CDR3 region has the DNA TGTGCCTCACGCCACGACTTAACAGATACGCAGTATTTT. Protein: CASRHDLTDTQYF. This chain uses TRBV6-5 with TRBJ2-3; D is unresolved. The CDR3 length is 13 residues. V was cut by 11 bases and J by 3 bases, with 15 bases left in between. From germline, CDR1 is MNHEY and CDR2 SVGAGI.

J is TRBJ2-2 and V is TRBV4-1; 9 nucleotides align to TRBD1. J gave up 4 bases and V 4 bases, and 4 bases lay outside the gene matches. The germline V gene has CDR1 MGHRA and CDR2 YSYEKL. This CDR3 is 15 amino acids long. The DNA for the CDR3 is TGCGCCAGCAGCCCTTGGACAGGGGTCACCGGGGAGCTGTTTTTT. Its translation: CASSPWTGVTGELFF.

This chain connects TRBV30 to TRBJ1-5, with TRBD1 identical over 7 bases. The germline V gene has CDR1 GTSNPN and CDR2 SVGIG (reference sequence). V gave up 5 bases and J gave up 2 bases; unmatched junction bases: 12. The CDR3 spans 16 residues. The CDR3 DNA is TGTGCCTGGGATCAAACAGGGGTTAGGGGCAATCAGCCCCAGCATTTT. Translated: CAWDQTGVRGNQPQHF.

The chain couples TRBV25-1 to TRBJ1-4; D is unclear. V was trimmed by 4 bases and J by 0 bases, leaving 6 bases between them. Germline CDR1 MGHDK, CDR2 SYGVNS. This CDR3 is built from 14 residues. The CDR3 region has the DNA TGTGCCAGCAGTGTGGCCACAACTAATGAAAAACTGTTTTTT. As protein: CASSVATTNEKLFF.

J is TRBJ2-2 and V is TRBV6-5; D is unclear. CDR3 length: 13 amino acids. In germline, CDR1 is MNHEY, CDR2 SVGAGI. Trimming shortened V by 6 bases and J by 6 bases, and 11 bases separated the two germline ends. This CDR3 reads CASSNLRSGELFF. As DNA, the CDR3 is TGTGCCAGCAGCAACCTGCGGTCCGGGGAGCTGTTTTTT.

The chain combines TRBV4-2 with TRBJ2-5; TRBD1 aligns across 11 bases. Germline values: CDR1 LGHNA, CDR2 YNFKEQ. V was clipped by 4 bases and J by 2 bases; unmatched bases: 6. CDR3 length: 16 amino acids. CDR3 in amino acids: CASSPRDRGIQETQYF. The CDR3 DNA is TGTGCCAGCAGCCCGCGGGACAGGGGGATTCAAGAGACCCAGTACTTC.

In its sample, this clone was seen once. In the same sample, other DNA sequences code for this CDR3. J is TRBJ2-7 and V is TRBV18, with D tentatively TRBD1 (5 bases). The CDR3 extends over 12 amino acids. In germline, CDR1 is KGHSH, CDR2 LQKENI. Deletions cut 3 bases from V and 2 bases from J, with 5 bases between. CDR3 sequence reads: CASSPTAYEQYF. The DNA for the CDR3 is TGTGCCAGCTCACCGACAGCCTACGAGCAGTACTTC.

The chain recombines TRBV7-2 with TRBJ2-5, with TRBD2 matching over 11 bases. The J call is doubtful: the DNA matches TRBJ2-7 better. Germline-derived CDR1 and CDR2 are SGHTA and FQGNSA. CDR3 length equals 14 residues. CDR3: CASSTLAGAYEQYF. As DNA, the CDR3 is TGTGCCAGCAGCACACTAGCGGGAGCCTACGAGCAGTACTTC.

This clone was seen once. CDR3 sequence: CASSYRGDQPQHF. DNA of the CDR3: TGTGCCAGCAGTTACAGGGGGGATCAGCCCCAGCATTTT. The chain links TRBV6-6 to TRBJ1-5, with D maybe TRBD1 (6 bases). The CDR3 is made up of 13 amino acids. The germline gives CDR1 MNHNY, CDR2 SVGAGI (reference sequence). Trimming removed 2 bases from V and 5 bases from J, with 7 bases in between.

V usage is TRBV7-2 and J usage is TRBJ2-6; D is possibly TRBD2 (5 bases). Per the germline V gene, CDR1 is SGHTA and CDR2 is FQGNSA. V was trimmed by 1 base and J by 2 bases, leaving 6 bases between them. There are 15 residues in the CDR3. In DNA, the CDR3 is TGTGCCAGCAGCTTAGACGGGGCTGGGGCCAACGTCCTGACTTTC. Residues: CASSLDGAGANVLTF.

The chain recombines TRBV7-8 with TRBJ2-1; TRBD1 agrees at 7 bases. The germline CDR1 and CDR2 sequences are SGHVS and FQNEAQ. This CDR3 is built from 16 residues. After removal of 5 bases from V and 0 bases from J, the junction contained 7 bases not matched to a gene. CDR3 loop: CASSLRDRSSYNEQFF. The CDR3 nucleotides read TGTGCCAGCAGCCTCCGGGACAGAAGCTCCTACAATGAGCAGTTCTTC. Supplemented by reference TRBV7-8 and TRBJ2-1, the full variable domain reads GAGVSQSPRYKVAKRGQDVALRCDPISGHVSLFWYQQALGQGPEFLTYFQNEAQLDKSGLPSDRFFAERPEGSVSTLKIQRTQQEDSAVYLCASSLRDRSSYNEQFFGPGTRLTVL.

The genes are TRBV2 and TRBJ2-3; D is perhaps TRBD2 (7 bases). The CDR3 has 14 residues. V was clipped by 6 bases and J by 8 bases, with 18 bases between them. The germline V gene has CDR1 SNHLY and CDR2 FYNNEI. The CDR3 loop reads CASSGGQGTGTQYF. CDR3 DNA: TGTGCCAGCAGCGGGGGGCAGGGGACCGGTACGCAGTATTTT.